The 15 T cell receptor beta chains below were found in one sample sequenced in a study of T cells in Graves' hyperthyroidism and ophthalmopathy. Amplified regions were TCR beta CDR3 sequences from RNA transcripts. The HTBI primer set served for first-round RT-PCR of the TCR CDR3. TCRdb analysed the multiplex PCR reads with MiXCR anew, one entry per CDR3 protein. The sample holds approximately 32,000 distinct CDR3 sequences, 40% to 55% seen once. Sequences were obtained from blood. These receptors were collected from a woman in her 50s with Graves' hyperthyroidism that later progressed to Graves' ophthalmopathy.

The chain couples TRBV10-3 to TRBJ2-2; D might be TRBD1 or TRBD2, each matching 6 bases. Germline V gene data show CDR1 as ENHRY and CDR2 as SYGVKD. This CDR3 has 18 amino acids. The ends were cut back, 6 bases at V and 1 base at J, with 21 bases in the middle. The CDR3 DNA follows: TGTGCCATCAGCCGAACCTCGGGGGCCCGGGGGAACACCGGGGAGCTGTTTTTT. This translates into CAISRTSGARGNTGELFF.

This clonotype was observed many times. V gene TRBV6-5 combines with J gene TRBJ1-2, with unresolved D. This CDR3 contains 15 residues. CDR1 MNHEY and CDR2 SVGAGI come from the germline V gene. Between the trimmed V and J ends, which lost 6 bases and 3 bases, there was a span of 17 bases. The CDR3 is CASRPNRDWDYGYTF. The CDR3 nucleotides are TGTGCCAGCAGACCCAATCGGGATTGGGACTATGGCTACACCTTC.

The V call is TRBV5-1, the J call TRBJ1-5; D is ambiguous. Trimming removed 2 bases from V and 7 bases from J, with 10 bases in between. This CDR3 is 13 amino acids long. In germline, CDR1 is SGHRS, CDR2 YFSETQ. The CDR3 region has the DNA TGCGCCAGCAGCTTTTCCCCCGGGCAGCCCCAGCATTTT. The encoded protein is CASSFSPGQPQHF.

The J gene is TRBJ1-5, the V gene TRBV28, with D possibly matching TRBD1 (5 bases). CDR1 and CDR2 from the germline V gene are MDHEN and SYDVKM. Trimming removed 5 bases at V and 11 bases at J, with 22 bases between. The CDR3 length is 15 residues. In nucleotides, the CDR3 is TGTGCCAGCAGTCTGGGGACTAGCTTTGAGGAGACCCAGCATTTT. Its protein product is CASSLGTSFEETQHF.

This chain joins TRBV29-1 and TRBJ2-1; possibly TRBD2 for D (5 bases). Germline CDR1 reads SQVTM; CDR2 reads ANQGSEA. The V end lost 8 bases, the J end lost 2 bases, and 13 bases lay between the germline ends. This CDR3 is built from 13 residues. The CDR3: CSLVGVTYNEQFF. CDR3 DNA: TGCAGCTTGGTGGGAGTGACCTACAATGAGCAGTTCTTC.

As DNA, the CDR3 is TGTGCCAGCAGCGAGACTAGCGGGATACGAGATACGCAGTTCTTC. Its protein is CASSETSGIRDTQFF. V and J are TRBV9 and TRBJ2-1, with 11 bases fitting TRBD2. With 3 bases clipped from V and 12 bases from J, the junction kept 11 bases outside the gene matches. The CDR3 runs to 15 residues. Germline V gene data show CDR1 as SGDLS and CDR2 as YYNGEE.

V is TRBV7-2 and J is TRBJ2-3, with D hard to call. V was clipped by 5 bases and J by 4 bases, with 7 bases between them. The CDR3 extends over 12 amino acids. Germline CDR1 is SGHTA and CDR2 is FQGNSA. CDR3 in amino acids: CASSRSADTQYF. The CDR3 region has the DNA TGTGCCAGCAGCAGGAGCGCAGATACGCAGTATTTT.

By proportion, this clonotype is medium-sized (0.01 to 0.1%). The rearrangement joins TRBV15 to TRBJ2-3, with D hard to call. Trimming left V 0 bases short and J 4 bases short, with 8 bases between. Germline V gene data show CDR1 as LNHNV and CDR2 as YYDKDF (reference sequence). The CDR3 spans 14 residues. The DNA of the CDR3 is TGTGCCACCAGCAGAGATGGGCAGGCAGATACGCAGTATTTT. Residues: CATSRDGQADTQYF.

V usage is TRBV20-1 and J usage is TRBJ1-1; D possibly corresponds to TRBD1 (5 bases). The ends were cut back, 5 bases at V and 3 bases at J, with 13 bases in the middle. The germline CDR1 and CDR2 sequences are DFQATT and SNEGSKA (reference sequence). This CDR3 has 13 amino acids. CDR3 coding DNA: TGCAGTGCTGTGAGCGGGGGAGACACTGAAGCTTTCTTT. Protein: CSAVSGGDTEAFF.

The V call is TRBV7-9, the J call TRBJ1-5, with a weak D call TRBD1 (5 bases). The CDR3 is made up of 14 amino acids. V lost 3 bases and J lost 11, with 17 bases in between. Germline CDR1 and CDR2: SEHNR and FQNEAQ (reference sequence). CDR3 nucleotides: TGTGCCAGCAGCTTCGGGGCGTACCAAGAGACCCAGCATTTT. Translating gives CASSFGAYQETQHF.

V gene TRBV19 combines with J gene TRBJ2-3; the match to TRBD2 covers 16 bases. With 6 bases clipped from V and 7 bases from J, the junction kept 4 bases outside the gene matches. The CDR3 runs 15 residues. Looked up from germline, CDR1 is LNHDA and CDR2 is SQIVND (reference sequence). CDR3 sequence (DNA): TGTGCCAGTAGGGGGACTAGCGGGAGGGCAAATACGCAGTATTTT. This codes for CASRGTSGRANTQYF.

Many counts were recorded for this clonotype. The V and J genes are TRBV5-6 and TRBJ1-2; 9 bases are a match to TRBD1. The CDR3 loop spans 16 amino acids. The germline gives CDR1 SGHDT, CDR2 YYEEEE. With V trimmed by 1 base and J by 5 bases, 9 bases remained unmatched. CDR3 sequence reads: CASSLRDRGFKYGYTF. The DNA for the CDR3 is TGTGCCAGCAGCTTGAGAGACAGGGGGTTTAAGTATGGCTACACCTTC. The entire variable domain, with the rest obtained from reference TRBV5-6 and TRBJ1-2, is as follows: DAGVTQSPTHLIKTRGQQVTLRCSPKSGHDTVSWYQQALGQGPQFIFQYYEEEERQRGNFPDRFSGHQFPNYSSELNVNALLLGDSALYLCASSLRDRGFKYGYTFGSGTRLTVV.

This chain connects TRBV7-9 to TRBJ1-6; 7 nucleotides agree with TRBD1. The CDR3 extends over 13 amino acids. Germline assignment: CDR1 SEHNR and CDR2 FQNEAQ (reference sequence). The V gene end was trimmed by 5 bases and the J gene end by 7 bases; junction bases not matched to a gene: 2. Here the CDR3 reads CASSGTDNSPLHF. The CDR3 DNA is TGTGCCAGCAGCGGGACAGACAATTCACCCCTCCACTTT.

The V call is TRBV9, the J call TRBJ1-2; 8 nucleotides align to TRBD1. Germline-derived CDR1 and CDR2 are SGDLS and YYNGEE. The CDR3 runs 16 residues. J gave up 4 bases and V 7 bases, and 15 bases lay outside the gene matches. The CDR3 nucleotides are TGTGCCAGCGGGCAGGGGGCGGTCTACAGTTCCTATGGCTACACCTTC. Residues: CASGQGAVYSSYGYTF.

V gene TRBV2 combines with J gene TRBJ2-1; 9 bases are shared with TRBD2. The CDR3 covers 15 residues. CDR1 SNHLY and CDR2 FYNNEI come from the germline V gene. Trimming took 6 bases from V and 4 from J; bases not matched to a gene: 7. The CDR3 sequence: CASRGASGNYNEQFF. CDR3 nucleotides: TGTGCCAGCAGAGGGGCTAGCGGGAATTACAATGAGCAGTTCTTC.